Following are 25 T cell receptor beta chains from one sample sequenced in a study of blood T cell repertoires in COVID-19. TCRdb's copy holds only in-frame clones and misses some; the assay was immunoSEQ multiplex PCR. The sample yields tens of thousands of clones, approximately 90% seen once. The sample comprised peripheral blood. These receptors all stem from a man between 65 and 79 years old with active COVID-19.

This clone was detected once. The V call is TRBV5-1, the J call TRBJ2-2, with 7 bases aligning to TRBD2. The CDR3 is 17 residues long. The V gene's germline CDR1 is SGHRS and CDR2 YFSETQ. V shed 4 bases, J shed 5 bases, and the junction held 14 bases outside the gene matches. The chain's CDR3 is CASSLTPSQAGTGELFF. DNA of the CDR3: TGCGCCAGCAGCCTGACCCCTAGCCAAGCGGGGACCGGGGAGCTGTTTTTT.

This clone has only one observation. This chain connects TRBV2 to TRBJ2-7; D is possibly TRBD1 (6 bases). V was shortened by 7 bases and J by 3 bases, with 10 bases between the two germline ends. CDR3 length: 12 residues. Germline-derived CDR1 and CDR2 are SNHLY and FYNNEI. The CDR3 loop is CASTRDNYEQYF. In DNA form, the CDR3 reads TGTGCCAGCACCAGGGACAACTACGAGCAGTACTTC.

The chain employs TRBV9 and TRBJ2-3; 7 bases match TRBD2. Trimming cost V 0 bases and J 1 base; bases outside gene matches: 5. The length of the CDR3 is 16 residues. Germline-derived CDR1 and CDR2 are SGDLS and YYNGEE. The CDR3 here is CASSVGGGPRTDTQYF. The CDR3 DNA sequence: TGTGCCAGCAGCGTAGGGGGGGGTCCACGCACAGATACGCAGTATTTT.

V and J are TRBV11-3 and TRBJ2-7; 7 bases agree with TRBD1. Germline CDR1 reads SGHNT; CDR2 reads YENEEA. The J segment lost 2 bases and the V segment lost 1 base, leaving 8 bases of the junction unmatched. The CDR3 has 16 amino acids. This chain's CDR3 is CASSLGGGQGAYEQYF. The CDR3 DNA is TGTGCCAGCAGCTTAGGGGGCGGGCAGGGGGCCTACGAGCAGTACTTC.

The CDR3 sequence is CASSPRGSWDYEQYF. In nucleotides, the CDR3 is TGTGCCAGCAGCCCCCGGGGGAGCTGGGACTACGAGCAGTACTTC. This rearrangement joins TRBV11-2 to TRBJ2-7, with D maybe TRBD2 (6 bases). The CDR3 has 15 residues. Germline CDR1 is SGHAT and CDR2 is FQNNGV. V lost 5 bases, J lost 3 bases, and 17 bases lay in between.

The chain employs TRBV19 and TRBJ1-2, with a tentative D call TRBD1 (5 bases). V was pared by 8 bases and J by 0 bases, with 13 bases between. CDR1 LNHDA and CDR2 SQIVND come from the germline V gene (reference sequence). CDR3 length: 14 amino acids. For the CDR3, the DNA is TGTGCCAGTGACCAGGGCGGGGCTAACTATGGCTACACCTTC. Translation gives CASDQGGANYGYTF.

The chain combines TRBV14 with TRBJ1-2; 9 bases match TRBD1. Losses at the gene ends were 4 bases for V and 5 bases for J; bases not matched to a gene: 11. Germline CDR1 and CDR2: SGHDN and FVKESK. The CDR3 runs 16 residues. CDR3 in DNA: TGTGCCAGCAGCCTTCACTCTACAGGGGGCTATTATGGCTACACCTTC. This sequence encodes CASSLHSTGGYYGYTF.

The chain uses TRBV6-1 and TRBJ1-4; no reliable D call. Germline loops: CDR1 MNHNS, CDR2 SASEGT. V was pared by 0 bases and J by 2 bases, with 10 bases between. The CDR3 totals 16 residues. CDR3 sequence reads: CASSEAPPGTNEKLFF. CDR3 nucleotides: TGTGCCAGCAGTGAAGCCCCCCCCGGGACTAATGAAAAACTGTTTTTT.

The chain recombines TRBV7-3 with TRBJ1-1; possibly TRBD1 for D (5 bases). CDR1 is SGHTA, CDR2 FQGTGA, per germline. There are 14 residues in the CDR3. Between the trimmed V and J ends, which lost 5 bases and 3 bases, there was a span of 13 bases. The CDR3 DNA reads as TGTGCCAGCAGCCCCGGGGGTGGGGACACTGAAGCTTTCTTT. Encoded protein: CASSPGGGDTEAFF.

The chain has TRBV5-3 and TRBJ1-4; D is perhaps TRBD1 (5 bases). TRBV5-3 is designated an ORF whose function remains uncertain. The CDR3 runs 17 residues. V lost 4 bases and J 3 bases, leaving 19 bases between the germline ends. DNA of the CDR3: TGTGCCAGAAGCGGCCAGTGGGGGGGTCTGGCTAATGAAAAACTGTTTTTT. This codes for CARSGQWGGLANEKLFF.

The V call is TRBV19, the J call TRBJ1-1; 10 bases match TRBD1. V trimming: 5 bases; J trimming: 4 bases; junction bases outside the gene matches: 4. CDR3 length: 14 residues. The germline V gene has CDR1 LNHDA and CDR2 SQIVND (reference sequence). The CDR3 loop reads CASSVRQGATEAFF. DNA for the CDR3: TGTGCCAGTAGTGTCCGACAGGGGGCCACTGAAGCTTTCTTT. Combining the CDR3 with reference TRBV19 and TRBJ1-1 gives the whole variable domain DGGITQSPKYLFRKEGQNVTLSCEQNLNHDAMYWYRQDPGQGLRLIYYSQIVNDFQKGDIAEGYSVSREKKESFPLTVTSAQKNPTAFYLCASSVRQGATEAFFGQGTRLTVV.

The V call is TRBV2, the J call TRBJ2-3; possible D gene TRBD2, 5 bases. Per germline, CDR1 SNHLY and CDR2 FYNNEI. V was cut by 10 bases and J by 1 base, with 12 bases left in between. The CDR3 covers 13 residues. CDR3 in amino acids: CAKTRAGTDTQYF. As DNA, the CDR3 is TGTGCCAAAACGCGGGCGGGCACAGATACGCAGTATTTT.

The J gene is TRBJ2-3, the V gene TRBV4-1, with 11 bases identical to TRBD2. The trim removed 0 bases at V and 2 bases at J, leaving 4 bases unmatched. The CDR3 consists of 17 residues. The germline CDR1 and CDR2 sequences are MGHRA and YSYEKL. CDR3 nucleotide sequence: TGCGCCAGCAGCCAAGACGGGACTAGCGGCCCCACAGATACGCAGTATTTT. As protein: CASSQDGTSGPTDTQYF.

This CDR3 reads CASSLRGSHSYNEQFF. In DNA form, the CDR3 reads TGTGCCAGCAGCTTAAGGGGGAGCCACTCCTACAATGAGCAGTTCTTC. The J gene is TRBJ2-1, the V gene TRBV7-9; the D gene is possibly TRBD1 (6 bases). V was shortened by 2 bases and J by 0 bases, with 11 bases between the two germline ends. The germline CDR1 and CDR2 sequences are SEHNR and FQNEAQ (reference sequence). The CDR3 runs 16 residues.

The chain combines TRBV5-1 with TRBJ1-1; D is unresolved. CDR1 SGHRS and CDR2 YFSETQ come from the germline V gene. The CDR3 extends over 15 amino acids. Deletions cut 0 bases from V and 0 bases from J, with 9 bases between. The CDR3 reads CASSLGAAMNTEAFF. CDR3 nucleotides: TGCGCCAGCAGCTTGGGGGCAGCAATGAACACTGAAGCTTTCTTT.

V gene TRBV19 combines with J gene TRBJ2-2; 11 nucleotides match TRBD2. The germline V gene has CDR1 LNHDA and CDR2 SQIVND (reference sequence). J was trimmed by 6 bases and V by 6 bases; bases with no gene match: 6. CDR3 length: 15 amino acids. The CDR3 nucleotides read TGTGCCAGTAGCAGGGGTAGCGGGAGGGCCGGGGAGCTGTTTTTT. Protein sequence: CASSRGSGRAGELFF.

V is TRBV14 and J is TRBJ2-3, with D hard to call. CDR3 length: 12 residues. Germline CDR1 and CDR2: SGHDN and FVKESK. Between the trimmed V and J ends, which lost 8 bases and 2 bases, there was a span of 8 bases. DNA for the CDR3: TGTGCCAGCCTCCGAGACACAGATACGCAGTATTTT. Translated, it gives CASLRDTDTQYF.

This clone was observed a single time. The rearrangement joins TRBV7-2 to TRBJ1-2; maybe TRBD1 (5 bases). CDR1 is SGHTA, CDR2 FQGNSA, per germline. Trimming cost V 5 bases and J 7 bases, with 17 bases left between them. This CDR3 spans 14 amino acids. The CDR3 protein is CASSAGSGGRGYTF. The CDR3 region has the DNA TGTGCCAGCAGCGCGGGATCGGGGGGACGTGGCTACACCTTC.

A word on this clone: Relative to the germline gene, one junction end is altered; a read error may explain this. This chain links TRBV7-7 with TRBJ2-5, with D maybe TRBD2 (7 bases). The CDR3 spans 14 residues. Germline V CDR1 and CDR2: SSHAT, FNYEAQ (reference sequence). The CDR3 here is CASSPRTRGETQYF. CDR3 sequence (DNA): TGTGCTAGCAGCCCCCGGACTAGGGGGGAGACCCAGTACTTC.

V and J are TRBV28 and TRBJ1-2, with 9 bases aligning to TRBD1. Germline CDR1 MDHEN, CDR2 SYDVKM. CDR3 length equals 13 residues. With V trimmed by 6 bases and J by 8 bases, 7 bases remained unmatched. In DNA form, the CDR3 reads TGTGCCAGCAGCCCCATTGGACAGGGGGGCTACACCTTC. It encodes CASSPIGQGGYTF.

The chain has TRBV15 and TRBJ2-1, with 10 bases lining up with TRBD2. V trimming: 3 bases; J trimming: 13 bases; junction bases outside the gene matches: 12. The CDR3 contains 15 residues. CDR1 LNHNV and CDR2 YYDKDF come from the germline V gene (reference sequence). CDR3 protein: CATSRLGTSVEGQFF. The CDR3 DNA sequence: TGTGCCACCAGCAGGCTCGGGACTAGCGTCGAAGGACAGTTCTTC.

The chain couples TRBV5-1 to TRBJ2-1; TRBD2 matches at 8 bases. The CDR3 extends over 16 amino acids. Germline CDR1 is SGHRS and CDR2 is YFSETQ. V shed 0 bases, J shed 0 bases, and the junction held 2 bases outside the gene matches. The CDR3 sequence: CASSLASGPSYNEQFF. DNA of the CDR3: TGCGCCAGCAGCTTGGCTAGCGGGCCCTCCTACAATGAGCAGTTCTTC.

The chain is built from TRBV6-5 and TRBJ2-2, with D possibly TRBD1 on 6 matching bases. CDR1 and CDR2 (germline): MNHEY, SVGAGI. V shed 6 bases and J shed 3 bases, with 11 bases lying between them. This CDR3 has 14 residues. CDR3 sequence: CASSLQGHTGELFF. In DNA form, the CDR3 reads TGTGCCAGCAGCCTACAGGGCCACACCGGGGAGCTGTTTTTT.

V and J are TRBV4-3 and TRBJ1-1; 12 bases fit TRBD1. From germline, CDR1 is LGHNA and CDR2 YSLEER. This CDR3 has 16 residues. V lost 5 bases to trimming and J lost 3 bases; unmatched junction nucleotides: 7. The CDR3 DNA reads TGCGCCAGCAGCGACGGGGACAGGGGGCGCGACACTGAAGCTTTCTTT. Translation: CASSDGDRGRDTEAFF.

The chain combines TRBV7-6 with TRBJ2-7; 8 bases fit TRBD1. This CDR3 has 15 amino acids. The V and J ends lost 5 bases and 2 bases, in that order; junction bases with no gene match: 8. Germline assignment: CDR1 SGHVS and CDR2 FNYEAQ. DNA of the CDR3: TGTGCCAGCAGCCCCCCCAGGGGGCTAACCTACGAGCAGTACTTC. It yields the protein CASSPPRGLTYEQYF.